This passage covers 18 T cell receptor beta chains from one sample sequenced in a study of PD-L1 blockade in urothelial cancer. Here immunoSEQ multiplex PCR was the method, and the copy in TCRdb shows in-frame clones only, minus some. The table includes about 76,000 clones, about nine tenths detected once. Time point denoted: pretreatment peripheral blood. The input for sequencing was PBMCs, taken around atezolizumab (anti-PD-L1) treatment. These receptors were taken from a man in his 70s with urothelial cancer.

V usage is TRBV29-1 and J usage is TRBJ2-3; D perhaps matches TRBD2 (6 bases). CDR3 length: 15 residues. Germline lookup yields CDR1 SQVTM and CDR2 ANQGSEA. V was clipped by 3 bases and J by 3 bases, with 16 bases between them. DNA for the CDR3: TGCAGCGTTGATTCTTCCGGGAGAGGGACAGATACGCAGTATTTT. It is translated as CSVDSSGRGTDTQYF.

This sequence joins TRBV5-1 and TRBJ1-2, with D unclear. The CDR3 consists of 14 residues. Trimming shortened V by 0 bases and J by 2 bases, and 8 bases separated the two germline ends. Germline loops: CDR1 SGHRS, CDR2 YFSETQ. The DNA for the CDR3 is TGCGCCAGCAGCTTGGACAGCATGAACTATGGCTACACCTTC. It translates to CASSLDSMNYGYTF.

This clone was observed a handful of times. The chain combines TRBV6-1 with TRBJ1-2, with D possibly matching TRBD1 (5 bases). The CDR3 runs to 14 residues. Germline V gives CDR1 MNHNS, CDR2 SASEGT. Trimming shortened V by 2 bases and J by 7 bases, and 14 bases separated the two germline ends. The CDR3 bases are TGTGCCAGCAGTGAATTGGGGGGACTGCTTGGCTACACCTTC. Translating gives CASSELGGLLGYTF.

The rearrangement joins TRBV5-6 to TRBJ1-2; TRBD1 matches 7 bases. The V and J ends lost 4 bases and 4 bases, in that order; junction bases with no gene match: 10. The germline V gene has CDR1 SGHDT and CDR2 YYEEEE. This CDR3 contains 15 residues. The CDR3 nucleotides are TGTGCCAGCAGCATACGAGGGGGCTTCGGCTATGGCTACACCTTC. It encodes CASSIRGGFGYGYTF.

The V and J genes are TRBV10-3 and TRBJ2-7; a possible D gene is TRBD2 (7 bases). The CDR3 loop spans 14 amino acids. Trimming took off 3 bases at V and 5 bases at J, with 14 bases between the two ends. Germline V CDR1 and CDR2: ENHRY, SYGVKD. The CDR3 bases are TGTGCCATCAGTGAAGGGGGGGGATCCAACGAGCAGTACTTC. It translates to CAISEGGGSNEQYF.

The rearrangement links TRBV6-1 to TRBJ1-5; D remains unclear. Trimming took 2 bases from V and 0 from J, leaving 5 bases between them. The length of the CDR3 is 14 residues. Germline V gene data show CDR1 as MNHNS and CDR2 as SASEGT. CDR3 DNA: TGTGCCAGCAGTGAAATGGCTAGCAATCAGCCCCAGCATTTT. It specifies CASSEMASNQPQHF.

V gene TRBV5-1 combines with J gene TRBJ1-1; TRBD1 is a possible D gene (6 bases). The CDR3 has 15 amino acids. Per germline, CDR1 SGHRS and CDR2 YFSETQ. V was trimmed by 4 bases and J by 7 bases, leaving 20 bases between them. The CDR3 protein is CASSKETGAPLEAFF. CDR3 coding DNA: TGCGCCAGCAGCAAGGAGACAGGAGCCCCACTTGAAGCTTTCTTT.

This clone came up a few times. The chain recombines TRBV2 with TRBJ2-3; perhaps TRBD2 as D (6 bases). The CDR3 totals 15 residues. Germline V gene lookup returns CDR1 SNHLY and CDR2 FYNNEI. V was cut by 5 bases and J by 1 base, with 13 bases left in between. CDR3 nucleotide sequence: TGTGCCAGCAGTCCCTCGGCGGGACGCACAGATACGCAGTATTTT. Its translation: CASSPSAGRTDTQYF.

The chain couples TRBV4-2 to TRBJ2-1, with 7 bases fitting TRBD1. CDR3 length equals 16 residues. The V segment lost 4 bases and the J segment 2 bases; nucleotides outside the gene matches: 8. Germline V CDR1 and CDR2: LGHNA, YNFKEQ. This CDR3 is CASSRLRGTTYNEQFF. CDR3 DNA sequence: TGTGCCAGCAGCCGCCTCAGGGGGACCACCTACAATGAGCAGTTCTTC.

This chain uses TRBV18 with TRBJ1-4; D perhaps matches TRBD1 (5 bases). The length of the CDR3 is 15 residues. Germline V gives CDR1 KGHSH, CDR2 LQKENI. Trimming removed 4 bases from V and 8 bases from J, with 17 bases in between. The CDR3 nucleotides are TGTGCCAGCTCACAAGAGGCGGGGCGTAGGGAAAAACTGTTTTTT. This encodes CASSQEAGRREKLFF.

The J gene is TRBJ2-1, the V gene TRBV7-9; D is unresolved. V was cut by 0 bases and J by 4 bases, with 13 bases left in between. Germline assignment: CDR1 SEHNR and CDR2 FQNEAQ (reference sequence). CDR3 length: 16 residues. CDR3 bases: TGTGCCAGCAGCTTAGCGCCAGGCGCTGAGTACAATGAGCAGTTCTTC. It codes for CASSLAPGAEYNEQFF.

J is TRBJ2-3 and V is TRBV5-1; 7 bases agree with TRBD1. With 2 bases clipped from V and 6 bases from J, the junction kept 6 bases outside the gene matches. Germline V gene sequence: CDR1 SGHRS, CDR2 YFSETQ. The CDR3 totals 14 residues. The CDR3 loop is CASSLTGVVDTQYF. The CDR3 nucleotides read TGCGCCAGCAGCTTAACAGGGGTGGTCGATACGCAGTATTTT.

This sequence joins TRBV28 and TRBJ2-7; the match to TRBD1 covers 8 bases. Germline V lookup: CDR1 MDHEN, CDR2 SYDVKM. The CDR3 loop spans 14 amino acids. Losses at the gene ends were 5 bases for V and 2 bases for J; bases not matched to a gene: 5. Here the CDR3 DNA reads TGTGCCAGCAGTAAACAGGGGGGTCCCTACGAGCAGTACTTC. Protein sequence: CASSKQGGPYEQYF.

This chain uses TRBV5-6 with TRBJ1-2; D possibly corresponds to TRBD1 (5 bases). Between the trimmed V and J ends, which lost 2 bases and 7 bases, there was a span of 12 bases. The length of the CDR3 is 13 residues. Germline lookup yields CDR1 SGHDT and CDR2 YYEEEE. The CDR3 sequence: CASSFRGAAGYTF. DNA for the CDR3: TGTGCCAGCAGCTTTCGCGGGGCTGCTGGCTACACCTTC. Combining the CDR3 with reference TRBV5-6 and TRBJ1-2 gives the whole variable domain DAGVTQSPTHLIKTRGQQVTLRCSPKSGHDTVSWYQQALGQGPQFIFQYYEEEERQRGNFPDRFSGHQFPNYSSELNVNALLLGDSALYLCASSFRGAAGYTFGSGTRLTVV.

The V call is TRBV4-1, the J call TRBJ2-3, with D perhaps TRBD2 (5 bases). In germline, CDR1 is MGHRA, CDR2 YSYEKL. Trimming took 4 bases from V and 0 from J, leaving 17 bases between them. The CDR3 contains 17 residues. The CDR3 bases are TGCGCCAGCAGCCCCCGGGATCAAAGACTTAGCACAGATACGCAGTATTTT. Encoded protein: CASSPRDQRLSTDTQYF.

The V call is TRBV28, the J call TRBJ2-3; 7 nucleotides agree with TRBD2. Looked up from germline, CDR1 is MDHEN and CDR2 is SYDVKM. The trim removed 2 bases at V and 3 bases at J, leaving 5 bases unmatched. The length of the CDR3 is 15 residues. This CDR3 is CASSLAGEMTDTQYF. CDR3 DNA sequence: TGTGCCAGCAGTTTAGCGGGAGAGATGACAGATACGCAGTATTTT.

The gene calls are TRBV6-5 and TRBJ1-3; D uncertain. CDR3 length equals 16 residues. CDR1 is MNHEY, CDR2 SVGAGI, per germline. V lost 0 bases, J lost 0 bases, and 9 bases lay in between. In nucleotides, the CDR3 is TGTGCCAGCAGTTACTCCACAGCCAGCTCTGGAAACACCATATATTTT. Encoded protein: CASSYSTASSGNTIYF.

The chain couples TRBV6-5 to TRBJ2-7; perhaps TRBD1 as D (6 bases). The V end was cut by 6 bases, the J end by 3 bases, with 18 bases between. Germline V gives CDR1 MNHEY, CDR2 SVGAGI. The CDR3 is 15 residues long. The CDR3 loop is CASRQFVEGVYEQYF. The CDR3, as DNA: TGTGCCAGCAGGCAATTTGTAGAGGGGGTCTACGAGCAGTACTTC.